These T cell receptor beta chains were read from a single sample in a study of type 1 regulatory T cells. For these receptors, no antigen is known. One entry per CDR3 protein, called by TCRdb with MiXCR from the reads. In the table there are around 65,000 distinct CDR3 sequences, around 49% of which are singletons. Material for sequencing was cultured non-Tr1 T cells, either the whole culture or a sorted T cell fraction (not recorded which). The receptors here all came from a human donor in good health. Both conserved end residues are part of each CDR3. The D gene is left open where the match is weak. The size field is filled for only some rows; it gives once, few, many or a size class.

clone size	V gene	D gene	J gene	CDR3 protein	CDR3 DNA
NA	TRBV5-5	NA	TRBJ2-3	CASSFSMGSLLDTQYF	TGTGCCAGCAGCTTCAGCATGGGGTCCCTATTAGATACGCAGTATTTT
NA	TRBV20-1	TRBD2	TRBJ2-1	CSAKPGTSGYNEQFF	TGCAGTGCTAAACCTGGGACTAGTGGATACAATGAGCAGTTCTTC
few	TRBV20-1	TRBD2	TRBJ2-7	CSASGPGLRSYEQYF	TGCAGTGCTAGTGGGCCGGGACTACGTTCCTACGAGCAGTACTTC
NA	TRBV7-2	NA	TRBJ1-3	CASTPEGFVGNTIYF	TGTGCCAGCACCCCGGAGGGTTTTGTCGGAAACACCATATATTTT
NA	TRBV5-5	NA	TRBJ1-6	CASSLDSLYNSPLHF	TGTGCCAGCAGCCTGGACAGTCTCTATAATTCACCCCTCCACTTT
few	TRBV5-1	NA	TRBJ2-2	CASSSGANTGELFF	TGCGCCAGCAGTTCAGGGGCCAACACCGGGGAGCTGTTTTTT
few	TRBV4-1	NA	TRBJ1-6	CASSQEWGWALHF	TGCGCCAGCAGCCAAGAGTGGGGTTGGGCCCTCCACTTT
NA	TRBV5-1	NA	TRBJ2-6	CASSSVQSGANVLTF	TGCGCCAGCAGTTCGGTCCAATCTGGGGCCAACGTCCTGACTTTC
NA	TRBV28	TRBD1	TRBJ1-2	CASTTGTGAAGIHGYTF	TGTGCCAGCACTACCGGGACAGGGGCCGCCGGTATACATGGCTACACCTTC
once	TRBV5-1	NA	TRBJ1-1	CASTGDREAFF	TGCGCCAGCACGGGGGATCGTGAAGCTTTCTTT
once	TRBV12-3/TRBV12-4	TRBD1	TRBJ2-4	CASSPTGAVKNIQYF	TGTGCCAGCAGTCCGACAGGGGCGGTCAAAAACATTCAGTACTTC
few	TRBV5-1	TRBD2	TRBJ2-3	CASSLAGSTDTQYF	TGCGCCAGCAGCCTAGCGGGAAGCACAGATACGCAGTATTTT
few	TRBV29-1	NA	TRBJ2-6	CSVETTGANVLTF	TGCAGCGTTGAGACAACTGGGGCCAACGTCCTGACTTTC
few	TRBV5-1	NA	TRBJ1-4	CASSLPSGATNEKLFF	TGCGCCAGCAGCTTGCCCTCGGGGGCAACTAATGAAAAACTGTTTTTT
many	TRBV4-3	NA	TRBJ1-6	CASSQVGAAGPPLHF	TGCGCCAGCAGCCAAGTTGGCGCGGCAGGCCCACCCCTCCACTTT
NA	TRBV15	NA	TRBJ2-7	CATSRDFGYEQYF	TGTGCCACCAGCAGAGATTTCGGTTACGAGCAGTACTTC
NA	TRBV3-1	TRBD1	TRBJ1-1	CASSQRTGWAFF	TGTGCCAGCAGCCAGCGGACAGGGTGGGCTTTCTTT
NA	TRBV28	TRBD1	TRBJ1-5	CASSTGQGNQPQHF	TGTGCCAGCAGCACGGGACAGGGGAATCAGCCCCAGCATTTT
NA	TRBV4-2	NA	TRBJ1-2	CASSFQATGNYGYTF	TGTGCCAGCAGCTTTCAAGCTACAGGGAACTATGGCTACACCTTC
NA	TRBV27	NA	TRBJ2-1	CASSLVVNRINEQFF	TGTGCCAGCAGTCTCGTCGTTAATCGGATCAATGAGCAGTTCTTC
few	TRBV20-1	NA	TRBJ2-5	CSASGGQETQYF	TGCAGTGCTAGCGGGGGCCAAGAGACCCAGTACTTC
NA	TRBV28	NA	TRBJ2-7	CASRPAGGSYEQYF	TGTGCCAGCCGACCCGCCGGGGGCTCCTACGAGCAGTACTTC
NA	TRBV19	NA	TRBJ2-7	CARSHEQYF	TGTGCCAGGTCCCACGAGCAGTACTTC
NA	TRBV4-3	NA	TRBJ2-7	CASSQSTGDKPYEQYF	TGCGCCAGCAGCCAATCCACCGGGGACAAACCCTACGAGCAGTACTTC
once	TRBV20-1	NA	TRBJ2-1	CSASGGTYNEQFF	TGCAGTGCTAGTGGGGGGACCTACAATGAGCAGTTCTTC
NA	TRBV30	NA	TRBJ2-7	CAWVRAHSYEQYF	TGTGCCTGGGTCAGGGCCCACTCCTACGAGCAGTACTTC
NA	TRBV6-2/TRBV6-3	TRBD2	TRBJ2-7	CASKPRGGLSYEQYF	TGTGCCAGCAAGCCCCGGGGGGGCCTCTCCTACGAGCAGTACTTC
once	TRBV13	TRBD1	TRBJ2-7	CASSLGLGTGVKHSYEQYF	TGTGCCAGCAGCTTAGGACTCGGGACAGGGGTTAAACACTCCTACGAGCAGTACTTC
NA	TRBV7-2	NA	TRBJ1-1	CASSLVQGQGEAFF	TGTGCCAGCAGCTTAGTGCAGGGGCAGGGTGAAGCTTTCTTT
NA	TRBV10-3	TRBD1	TRBJ1-1	CAISAAGTGGLMNTEAFF	TGTGCCATCAGTGCTGCTGGGACAGGGGGCCTCATGAACACTGAAGCTTTCTTT
NA	TRBV7-3	NA	TRBJ2-5	CASSLSNQETQYF	TGTGCCAGCAGCTTATCTAACCAAGAGACCCAGTACTTC
NA	TRBV7-6	NA	TRBJ1-4	CASSFSGLEKLFF	TGTGCCAGCAGCTTTTCCGGTCTTGAAAAACTGTTTTTT
few	TRBV9	NA	TRBJ2-1	CASSVGNGAFYNEQFF	TGTGCCAGCAGCGTAGGGAACGGGGCCTTTTACAATGAGCAGTTCTTC